The 11 T cell receptor beta chains reported below all come from one sample, sequenced in a study of cytomegalovirus exposure and HLA in healthy donors. The PCR had 60 Vbeta and 13 Jbeta primers. Generated by immunoSEQ multiplex PCR, the TCRdb table keeps only in-frame clones and is missing some. The sample shows fewer than 200,000 clones, 75% to 90% of them seen only once. Sequencing used PBMCs. These receptors came from a woman in her forties or fifties in good health and CMV-seropositive.

The chain uses TRBV18 and TRBJ1-1; D gene ambiguous. Germline CDR1 reads KGHSH; CDR2 reads LQKENI. The V and J ends lost 4 bases and 1 base respectively, with 10 bases between them. The CDR3 covers 14 residues. Here the CDR3 reads CASSLAGENTEAFF. The CDR3 DNA sequence: TGTGCCAGCTCACTGGCCGGGGAGAACACTGAAGCTTTCTTT.

The chain carries TRBV29-1 and TRBJ1-2, with 7 bases aligning to TRBD1. CDR3 length: 13 amino acids. Germline CDR1 SQVTM, CDR2 ANQGSEA. Losses at the gene ends were 6 bases for V and 4 bases for J; bases not matched to a gene: 8. CDR3 sequence reads: CSVTGTVVYGYTF. The CDR3 bases are TGCAGCGTGACAGGGACGGTGGTCTATGGCTACACCTTC.

The chain is built from TRBV27 and TRBJ2-3; D is possibly TRBD2 (5 bases). V was trimmed by 10 bases and J by 5 bases, leaving 13 bases between them. CDR3 size: 12 residues. Germline-derived CDR1 and CDR2 are MNHEY and SMNVEV (reference sequence). The CDR3 nucleotides read TGTGCCACCCTAGGTGGAGGAGATACGCAGTATTTT. Translation: CATLGGGDTQYF.

For the CDR3, the DNA is TGCAGCGTTTTTAGCGACAGGGTCTACGAGCAGTACTTC. Translation: CSVFSDRVYEQYF. This rearrangement joins TRBV29-1 to TRBJ2-7, with TRBD1 matching over 7 bases. The CDR3 loop spans 13 amino acids. Germline V CDR1 and CDR2: SQVTM, ANQGSEA. V shed 5 bases and J 3 bases; nucleotides not matched to a gene: 7.

Of note for this clone: An end of the junction does not agree with germline; a read error may underlie this. This rearrangement joins TRBV7-2 to TRBJ2-1, with D perhaps TRBD2 (6 bases). The CDR3 totals 15 residues. Germline values: CDR1 SGHTA, CDR2 FQGNSA. The DNA for the CDR3 is TGTGCCTCCTCAGTCTATTTAAGGGAGGACAATGGGCAGTTCTTC. It encodes CASSVYLREDNGQFF.

As regards this clone: This specimen includes other DNA sequences encoding the same CDR3. The J gene is TRBJ2-1, the V gene TRBV11-2, with D possibly matching TRBD2 (6 bases). The CDR3 covers 15 residues. Trimming cost V 3 bases and J 0 bases, with 9 bases left between them. Per germline, CDR1 SGHAT and CDR2 FQNNGV. In DNA form, the CDR3 reads TGTGCCAGCAGCTTGGGGGGAAGCTCCTACAATGAGCAGTTCTTC. Amino acids: CASSLGGSSYNEQFF.

J is TRBJ1-5 and V is TRBV19; TRBD1 might be the D (5 bases). V was shortened by 5 bases and J by 1 base, with 21 bases between the two germline ends. The CDR3 runs 18 residues. Germline loops: CDR1 LNHDA, CDR2 SQIVND (reference sequence). The CDR3 is CASSGLPRQGGSNQPQHF. In DNA form, the CDR3 reads TGTGCCAGTAGTGGATTACCTAGGCAGGGAGGAAGCAATCAGCCCCAGCATTTT.

The chain couples TRBV7-9 to TRBJ2-7, with TRBD2 matching 14 bases. The V gene end was trimmed by 5 bases and the J gene end by 6 bases; junction bases not matched to a gene: 9. CDR3 length equals 16 residues. The germline V gene encodes CDR1 SEHNR and CDR2 FQNEAQ (reference sequence). CDR3: CASSPRLAGGDGEQYF. The CDR3 nucleotides read TGTGCCAGCAGCCCCCGACTAGCGGGAGGGGATGGCGAGCAGTACTTC. Based on the CDR3 plus reference TRBV7-9 and TRBJ2-7, the full variable domain is DTGVSQNPRHKITKRGQNVTFRCDPISEHNRLYWYRQTLGQGPEFLTYFQNEAQLEKSRLLSDRFSAERPKGSFSTLEIQRTEQGDSAMYLCASSPRLAGGDGEQYFGPGTRLTVT.

This clone was seen a handful of times. This rearrangement joins TRBV25-1 to TRBJ1-2, with TRBD1 matching over 8 bases. The CDR3 length is 14 residues. Germline-derived CDR1 and CDR2 are MGHDK and SYGVNS. The ends lost 6 bases at V and 2 bases at J; junction bases unmatched: 5. This CDR3 is CASRETGANYGYTF. Here the CDR3 DNA reads TGTGCCAGCAGGGAGACAGGGGCGAACTATGGCTACACCTTC.

The CDR3 here is CASSQDRGTGGNTEAFF. The CDR3 nucleotides read TGTGCCAGCAGCCAAGATCGGGGTACAGGGGGGAACACTGAAGCTTTCTTT. This chain links TRBV4-2 with TRBJ1-1; 8 bases line up with TRBD1. The V segment lost 0 bases and the J segment 1 base; nucleotides outside the gene matches: 7. The CDR3 covers 17 residues. Germline V gives CDR1 LGHNA, CDR2 YNFKEQ.

The chain's CDR3 is CSVWLGENQPQHF. The CDR3 DNA reads TGCAGCGTTTGGTTAGGAGAAAATCAGCCCCAGCATTTT. This chain joins TRBV29-1 and TRBJ1-5; the D is unclear. This CDR3 comprises 13 residues. CDR1 and CDR2 from the germline V gene are SQVTM and ANQGSEA. The V end was cut by 5 bases, the J end by 4 bases, with 12 bases between.